This TCR beta chain was observed in a study of CD8+ T cells in alopecia areata (dated by TCRdb to 2016 to 2019). With regard to the full study: Treated patients were enrolled in an open-label pilot trial of oral tofacitinib, 5 to 10 mg twice daily, for moderate-to-severe alopecia areata. Tofacitinib was given for 6 to 18 months, followed by 6 months of follow-up off drug to assess delayed response and recurrence. For the treated patients, the SALT score, which quantifies what percentage of scalp surface area is affected, served as the measure of disease severity. In both human patients and the C3H/HeJ mouse model, the study applied high-throughput TCRbeta sequencing to look at T cell clonal expansion in alopecia areata. On the human side, TCRbeta sequencing was run on scalp tissue and on sorted CD4+ and CD8+ peripheral blood T cells from healthy controls and from alopecia areata patients with either patchy or totalis/universalis disease. Biopsies were taken from tofacitinib-treated patients at baseline and at 4 and 24 weeks of treatment, and a later scalp biopsy was taken in several of the tofacitinib-treated patients. Scalp clonality was compared across normal scalp (n=4), patchy alopecia areata scalp (n=8), and alopecia totalis/universalis scalp (n=8). RNA was obtained with the PAXgene miRNA kit for fixed scalp, the miRNeasy kit for PBMCs, and the RNeasy kit for mouse skin. TCRbeta CDR3 regions were amplified by immunoSEQ multiplex PCR using 35 Vbeta forward and 13 Jbeta reverse primers.

Libraries were made using the immunoSEQ multiplex PCR assay. RNA was extracted from all samples and reverse transcribed into cDNA as template for TCR sequencing. First-strand cDNA was synthesized using SuperScript III with a 2:1 mix of oligo-dT and random hexamers. Amplification bias was assessed with a synthetic immune receptor repertoire, and residual bias was removed computationally. Per the original workflow: Raw reads were preprocessed to remove errors, and CDR3 was defined according to IMGT conventions as the region from the conserved cysteine to phenylalanine. Clonality was calculated as 1 minus Shannon entropy normalized by log2 of the number of productive unique TCRs. CD4 or CD8 identity of scalp clones was inferred by cross-referencing scalp TCRbeta sequences with sorted blood CD4 and CD8 repertoires. The immuneACCESS repertoire file appears here via TCRdb, limited to in-frame rearrangements. These files lack a portion of the clones; in checked studies, under half of the deficit traces to unresolved V genes, and the cause of the others is not known. That table is the source of V, J and clone size, and D and trimming were worked out from the DNA. In all, the sample holds around 70,000 clones, and roughly 30% of those were seen once. Of the sample, 15% falls within the top ten clones.

The sample holds a few counts of this clone. Its antigen is unknown. It has no much larger one-base neighbor in the sample; base qualities were not kept. The research as a whole found: Compared with mice, TCR sequences shared between patients were less clear, possibly partly because of HLA diversity across the patient population. Tofacitinib significantly decreased scalp clonality and the number of expanded CD8+ clones among the top 100 scalp clones. Because the treated cohort was small and had just a single nonresponder, larger studies are needed to establish links between baseline CD8+ expansion and response. Compared with normal scalp, lesional scalp had higher clonality and more expanded CD8+ clones, particularly in alopecia totalis/universalis, a pattern that suggests antigenic drive. Scalp TCR repertoire analysis is complicated because resident alphabeta T cells in normal human skin are also sequenced, whereas mouse skin is dominated by gammadelta T cells. Many expanded lesional clones were found to persist in scalp and blood during tofacitinib treatment, and relapse after treatment cessation may be partly explained by this persistence.

The CDR3 contains 16 residues, cysteine and phenylalanine counted. The DNA shown is the 48-base CDR3, in frame from base 1. The trim is 3 bases for V and 2 bases for J, with a gap of 20 bases between the germline ends. The germline V gene gives CDR1 as SQVTM and CDR2 as ANQGSEA. What this sample's time point label stands for: about four weeks on oral tofacitinib. The treatment or condition label, as the study defines it: oral pan-JAK inhibitor, 5-10 mg twice daily. From alopecia areata patients, peripheral blood was collected along with lesional scalp punch biopsies. PBMCs were isolated by density centrifugation and stained for CD3, CD4 and CD8, and CD4+ and CD8+ T cells were sorted on a FACSAria.

The chain employs TRBV29-1 and TRBJ2-7; TRBD1 is perhaps the D gene, given 6 matching bases. This specimen consisted of CD8+ T cells sorted from blood, obtained at week 4, from a patient treated with tofacitinib. The origin of this receptor is a human donor with alopecia areata. The DNA sequence reads TGCAGCGTTGAGTCGTGGGACACAAAGGAACCCTACGAGCAGTACTTC. It translates as CSVESWDTKEPYEQYF.